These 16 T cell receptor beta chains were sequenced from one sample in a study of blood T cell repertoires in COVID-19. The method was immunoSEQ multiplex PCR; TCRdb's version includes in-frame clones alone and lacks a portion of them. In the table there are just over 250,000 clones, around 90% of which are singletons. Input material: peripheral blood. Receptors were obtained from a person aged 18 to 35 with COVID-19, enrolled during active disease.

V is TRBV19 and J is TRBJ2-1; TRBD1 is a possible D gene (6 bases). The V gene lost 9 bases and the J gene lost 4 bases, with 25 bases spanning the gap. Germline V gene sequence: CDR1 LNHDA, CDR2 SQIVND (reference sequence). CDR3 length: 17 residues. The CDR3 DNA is TGTGCCAGCAGTCCCGGACCCCCAGGGGCCCTATACAATGAGCAGTTCTTC. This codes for CASSPGPPGALYNEQFF.

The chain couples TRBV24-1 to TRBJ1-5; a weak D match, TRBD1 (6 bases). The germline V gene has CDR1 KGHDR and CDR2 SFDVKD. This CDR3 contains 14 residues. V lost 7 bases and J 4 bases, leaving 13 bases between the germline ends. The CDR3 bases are TGTGCCACCAGCTCGACAGGAGCGAATCAGCCCCAGCATTTT. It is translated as CATSSTGANQPQHF.

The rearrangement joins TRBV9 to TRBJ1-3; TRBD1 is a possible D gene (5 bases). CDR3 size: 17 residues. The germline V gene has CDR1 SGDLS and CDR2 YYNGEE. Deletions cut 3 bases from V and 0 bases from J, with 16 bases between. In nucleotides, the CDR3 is TGTGCCAGCAGCGACTTGGCAGGGACTGTCTCTGGAAACACCATATATTTT. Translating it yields CASSDLAGTVSGNTIYF.

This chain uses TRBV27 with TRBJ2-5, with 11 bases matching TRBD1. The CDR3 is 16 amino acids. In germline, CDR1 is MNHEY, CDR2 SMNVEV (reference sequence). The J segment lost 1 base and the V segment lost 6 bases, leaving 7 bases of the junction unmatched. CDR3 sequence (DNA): TGTGCCAGCAGGCCCGGGACAGGGGGAGTCCAAGAGACCCAGTACTTC. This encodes CASRPGTGGVQETQYF.

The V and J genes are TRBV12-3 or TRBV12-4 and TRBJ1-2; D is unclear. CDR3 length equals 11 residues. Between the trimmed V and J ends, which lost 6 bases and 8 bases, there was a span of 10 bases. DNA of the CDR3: TGTGCCAGCAGGGAACGCGGAGGCTACACCTTC. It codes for CASRERGGYTF.

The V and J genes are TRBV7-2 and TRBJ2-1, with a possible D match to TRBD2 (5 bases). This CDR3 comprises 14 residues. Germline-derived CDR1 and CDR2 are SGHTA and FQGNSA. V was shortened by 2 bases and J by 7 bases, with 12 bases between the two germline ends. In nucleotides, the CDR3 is TGTGCCAGCAGCTTATATCGAGGGAAAAATGAGCAGTTCTTC. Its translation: CASSLYRGKNEQFF. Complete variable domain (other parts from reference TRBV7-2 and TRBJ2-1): GAGVSQSPSNKVTEKGKDVELRCDPISGHTALYWYRQSLGQGLEFLIYFQGNSAPDKSGLPSDRFSAERTGGSVSTLTIQRTQQEDSAVYLCASSLYRGKNEQFFGPGTRLTVL.

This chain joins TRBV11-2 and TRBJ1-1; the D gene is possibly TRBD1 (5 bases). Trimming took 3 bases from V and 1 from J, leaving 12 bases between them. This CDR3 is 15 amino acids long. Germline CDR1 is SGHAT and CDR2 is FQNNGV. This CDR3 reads CASSFGGGANTEAFF. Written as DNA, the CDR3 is TGTGCCAGCAGCTTCGGCGGGGGAGCGAACACTGAAGCTTTCTTT.

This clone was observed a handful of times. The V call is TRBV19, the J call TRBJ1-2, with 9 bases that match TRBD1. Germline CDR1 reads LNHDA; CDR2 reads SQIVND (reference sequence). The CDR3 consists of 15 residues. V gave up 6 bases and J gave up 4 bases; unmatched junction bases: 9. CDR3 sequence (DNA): TGTGCCAGTAGACCGGGACAGGGAATTTTCTATGGCTACACCTTC. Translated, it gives CASRPGQGIFYGYTF.

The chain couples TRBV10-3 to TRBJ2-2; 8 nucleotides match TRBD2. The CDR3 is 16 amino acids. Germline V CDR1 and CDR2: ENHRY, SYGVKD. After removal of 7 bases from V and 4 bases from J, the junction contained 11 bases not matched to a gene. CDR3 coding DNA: TGTGCCATCACCCCGAGCGCGGGAGGACCCACCGGGGAGCTGTTTTTT. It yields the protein CAITPSAGGPTGELFF.

CDR3 nucleotides: TGTGCCAGCAGCTTGGGACAGGTTTTTGGAAACACCATATATTTT. The encoded protein is CASSLGQVFGNTIYF. V gene TRBV5-8 combines with J gene TRBJ1-3; maybe TRBD1 (6 bases). The CDR3 length is 15 residues. Germline CDR1 reads SGHTS; CDR2 reads YDEGEE. Trimming shortened V by 0 bases and J by 3 bases, and 10 bases separated the two germline ends.

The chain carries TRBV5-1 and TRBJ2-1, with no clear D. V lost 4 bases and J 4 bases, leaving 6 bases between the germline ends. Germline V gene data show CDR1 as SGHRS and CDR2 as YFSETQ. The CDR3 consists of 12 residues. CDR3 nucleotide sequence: TGCGCCAGCAGCCCCGAGTACAATGAGCAGTTCTTC. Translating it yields CASSPEYNEQFF.

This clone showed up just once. CDR3 protein: CASSITPERGYTF. The CDR3 nucleotides read TGTGCCAGTAGTATAACTCCCGAGCGGGGCTACACCTTC. The chain combines TRBV19 with TRBJ1-2; the D is unclear. Between the trimmed V and J ends, which lost 2 bases and 8 bases, there was a span of 12 bases. Germline V gene data show CDR1 as LNHDA and CDR2 as SQIVND (reference sequence). CDR3 size: 13 residues.

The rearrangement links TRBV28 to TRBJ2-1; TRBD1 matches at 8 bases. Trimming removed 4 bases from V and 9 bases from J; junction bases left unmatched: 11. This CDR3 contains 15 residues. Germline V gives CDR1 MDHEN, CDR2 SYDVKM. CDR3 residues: CASSSIQGVGGEQFF. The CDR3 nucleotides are TGTGCCAGCAGTTCCATACAGGGGGTCGGGGGTGAGCAGTTCTTC.

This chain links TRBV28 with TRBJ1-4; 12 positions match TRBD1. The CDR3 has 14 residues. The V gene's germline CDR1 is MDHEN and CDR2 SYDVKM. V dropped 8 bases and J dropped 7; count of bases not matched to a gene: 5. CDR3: CASCTGQGAEKLFF. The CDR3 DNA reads TGTGCCAGCTGTACGGGACAGGGGGCTGAAAAACTGTTTTTT.

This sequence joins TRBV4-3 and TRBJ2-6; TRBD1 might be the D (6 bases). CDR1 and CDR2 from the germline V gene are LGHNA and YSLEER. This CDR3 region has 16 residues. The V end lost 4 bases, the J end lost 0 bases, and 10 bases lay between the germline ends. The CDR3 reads CASSRTASSGANVLTF. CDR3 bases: TGCGCCAGCAGCCGGACAGCAAGCTCTGGGGCCAACGTCCTGACTTTC.

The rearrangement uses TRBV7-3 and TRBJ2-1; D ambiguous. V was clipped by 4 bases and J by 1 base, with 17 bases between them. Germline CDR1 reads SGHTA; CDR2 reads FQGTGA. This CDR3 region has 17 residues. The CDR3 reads CASSSAPSRASYNEQFF. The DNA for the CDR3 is TGTGCCAGCAGCTCAGCCCCATCTAGAGCGTCCTACAATGAGCAGTTCTTC. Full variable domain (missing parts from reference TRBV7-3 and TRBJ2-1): GAGVSQTPSNKVTEKGKYVELRCDPISGHTALYWYRQSLGQGPEFLIYFQGTGAADDSGLPNDRFFAVRPEGSVSTLKIQRTERGDSAVYLCASSSAPSRASYNEQFFGPGTRLTVL.